This T cell receptor beta chain comes out of a study of identifying expanded T cells in peripheral blood. As regards this clone: Its antigen is unknown.

The assay was immunoSEQ multiplex PCR, and TCRdb's table has in-frame clones only and misses some. The sample yields around 78,000 clones, almost 85% seen once. Study observations and caveats: Variance in clone template counts between approximately two-week samples significantly increased with total template count across all healthy donors.

Per germline, CDR1 SGHTA and CDR2 FQGTGA. This CDR3 comprises 18 residues. Trimming took 1 base from V and 5 from J; bases not matched to a gene: 11. This receptor was taken from a person aged 18 to 75 in good health. The chain employs TRBV7-3 and TRBJ2-2; 9 nucleotides align to TRBD2. Sequenced material: blood. CDR3 residues: CASSLNPGTSIRTGELFF. The CDR3 nucleotides are TGTGCCAGCAGCTTAAACCCCGGGACTAGCATAAGAACCGGGGAGCTGTTTTTT. Full variable domain (remainder filled in from reference TRBV7-3 and TRBJ2-2): GAGVSQTPSNKVTEKGKYVELRCDPISGHTALYWYRQSLGQGPEFLIYFQGTGAADDSGLPNDRFFAVRPEGSVSTLKIQRTERGDSAVYLCASSLNPGTSIRTGELFFGEGSRLTVL.